The rows below give T cell receptor beta chains drawn from one sample of a study of shared clonotypes between healthy human individuals. Sequenced by immunoSEQ multiplex PCR; TCRdb stores in-frame clones only, minus some. The sample records fewer than 3 million clones, around 90% being singletons. The sample taken for sequencing was naive CD4+ T cells from PBMCs. The receptors derive from a man between 18 and 29 years old in good health. Some clones in this sample may be carry-over from other donors' samples. Both conserved end residues are part of each CDR3. D genes are given only for firm matches. Expanded clones are given a class, and other clones once, few, many or no size at all.

CASSGASNYGYTF,TGTGCCAGCAGCGGCGCGTCGAATTATGGCTACACCTTC,TRBV9,.,TRBJ1-2,.
CASTTLSGGRNEKLFF,TGTGCCAGTACCACCCTGTCCGGGGGGCGCAACGAAAAACTGTTTTTT,TRBV19,.,TRBJ1-4,.
CASSLVFGTQETQYF,TGTGCCAGCAGCTTAGTGTTTGGGACCCAAGAGACCCAGTACTTC,TRBV7-3,.,TRBJ2-5,.
CASRSQPNYGYTF,TGTGCCAGTAGAAGCCAGCCTAACTATGGCTACACCTTC,TRBV19,.,TRBJ1-2,once
CAIMGRPIYNEQFF,TGTGCCATTATGGGCAGGCCCATCTACAATGAGCAGTTCTTC,TRBV28,.,TRBJ2-1,.
CASRRNTMNTEAFF,TGTGCCAGCAGACGCAACACGATGAACACTGAAGCTTTCTTT,TRBV2,.,TRBJ1-1,.
CASSLLSTGNTGELFF,TGTGCCAGCAGCTTACTTAGCACTGGCAACACCGGGGAGCTGTTTTTT,TRBV7-3,.,TRBJ2-2,once
CASSEGLAGGPGYNEQFF,TGTGCCAGCAGTGAGGGACTAGCGGGAGGGCCGGGATACAATGAGCAGTTCTTC,TRBV6-1,TRBD2,TRBJ2-1,.
CASRAGTRRADTQYF,TGCGCCAGCAGGGCAGGGACTCGGCGAGCGGATACGCAGTATTTT,TRBV10-1,.,TRBJ2-3,.
CASSRTSGSGGEQFF,TGTGCCAGCAGCCGGACTAGCGGGAGTGGAGGTGAGCAGTTCTTC,TRBV9,TRBD2,TRBJ2-1,.
CASSLFGQGRGEAFF,TGTGCCAGCAGCCTCTTCGGACAGGGGAGAGGGGAAGCTTTCTTT,TRBV7-8,TRBD1,TRBJ1-1,.
CAISERVGDYGYTF,TGTGCCATCAGTGAGAGAGTGGGTGACTATGGCTACACCTTC,TRBV10-3,.,TRBJ1-2,.
CASMGRGVYSNQPQHF,TGTGCCAGCATGGGGAGGGGGGTTTATAGCAATCAGCCCCAGCATTTT,TRBV6-4,.,TRBJ1-5,.
CASSFLRSGRAGDTQYF,TGTGCCAGCAGCTTTCTCCGGAGCGGGAGGGCGGGAGATACGCAGTATTTT,TRBV5-6,TRBD2,TRBJ2-3,.
CASSQYSDPYQETQYF,TGTGCCAGCAGCCAATACAGCGATCCGTACCAAGAGACCCAGTACTTC,TRBV7-3,.,TRBJ2-5,.
CASRKSGTAGNTIYF,TGTGCCAGCAGAAAATCCGGGACAGCTGGAAACACCATATATTTT,TRBV28,TRBD1,TRBJ1-3,.
CASSEGWSEREAFF,TGTGCCAGCAGTGAAGGTTGGTCGGAGAGAGAAGCTTTCTTT,TRBV6-1,.,TRBJ1-1,.
CASSLDSPSNQPQHF,TGCGCCAGCAGCTTGGACAGTCCTAGCAATCAGCCCCAGCATTTT,TRBV5-1,.,TRBJ1-5,.
CASSPDGFGYQETQYF,TGTGCCAGCAGCCCTGATGGCTTCGGGTACCAAGAGACCCAGTACTTC,TRBV5-6,.,TRBJ2-5,.
CASSLGPRTEAFF,TGTGCCAGCAGCTTGGGACCGCGGACTGAAGCTTTCTTT,TRBV7-8,.,TRBJ1-1,.
CASSRRPGGFGPGNTIYF,TGTGCCAGTAGCAGGCGACCAGGTGGATTTGGTCCTGGAAACACCATATATTTT,TRBV19,.,TRBJ1-3,.
CASSLGRNTEAFF,TGTGCCAGCAGTTTGGGCCGGAACACTGAAGCTTTCTTT,TRBV6-1,.,TRBJ1-1,.
CASSLARDRGLQETQYF,TGTGCCAGCAGCTTGGCCCGGGACAGGGGACTCCAAGAGACCCAGTACTTC,TRBV5-6,TRBD1,TRBJ2-5,.
CASTLDYHNEQFF,TGCGCCAGCACCTTAGACTACCACAATGAGCAGTTCTTC,TRBV5-1,.,TRBJ2-1,.
CASRLTGTENEKLFF,TGTGCCAGCAGGCTCACCGGGACGGAGAATGAAAAACTGTTTTTT,TRBV7-6,.,TRBJ1-4,.
CASEGGHSGANVLTF,TGTGCCAGCGAAGGTGGACACTCTGGGGCCAACGTCCTGACTTTC,TRBV6-1,.,TRBJ2-6,.
CASSDNIHREKLFF,TGCGCCAGCAGTGACAATATACATAGGGAAAAACTGTTTTTT,TRBV10-1,.,TRBJ1-4,.
CAWVGANYGYTF,TGTGCCTGGGTCGGAGCTAACTATGGCTACACCTTC,TRBV30,.,TRBJ1-2,.
CASSLEAGRLVEKLFF,TGTGCCAGCAGCTTAGAAGCGGGGCGGTTAGTGGAAAAACTGTTTTTT,TRBV7-2,.,TRBJ1-4,.
CASSERGTSGYRYEQYF,TGTGCCAGCAGTGAAAGGGGGACTAGCGGATACCGTTACGAGCAGTACTTC,TRBV6-1,TRBD2,TRBJ2-7,.
CSASRDTEAFF,TGCAGTGCTAGTAGAGACACTGAAGCTTTCTTT,TRBV20-1,.,TRBJ1-1,.
CASGRQIANTGELFF,TGCGCCAGCGGTCGACAGATAGCGAACACCGGGGAGCTGTTTTTT,TRBV5-1,.,TRBJ2-2,.
CASSLFGPRGTGELFF,TGTGCCAGCAGTTTATTCGGTCCAAGGGGCACCGGGGAGCTGTTTTTT,TRBV28,.,TRBJ2-2,.
CASRNDRNSPLHF,TGTGCCAGCAGGAACGACCGTAATTCACCCCTCCACTTT,TRBV7-9,.,TRBJ1-6,.
CASSFRGGPTYEQYF,TGTGCCAGCAGTTTTCGAGGCGGGCCCACCTACGAGCAGTACTTC,TRBV28,.,TRBJ2-7,.
CASSLQGPTSYEQYF,TGTGCCAGCAGCCTACAGGGGCCTACCTCCTACGAGCAGTACTTC,TRBV5-6,TRBD1,TRBJ2-7,.
CASSPSTDTQPQHF,TGCGCCAGCAGCCCCAGTACAGACACTCAGCCCCAGCATTTT,TRBV5-1,.,TRBJ1-5,.
CASSTRPGQGTDTQYF,TGTGCCAGCAGCACTAGGCCGGGACAGGGAACAGATACGCAGTATTTT,TRBV7-2,TRBD1,TRBJ2-3,.
CASSVQAGGSYEQYF,TGTGCCAGCAGCGTTCAAGCGGGAGGGAGCTACGAGCAGTACTTC,TRBV9,TRBD2,TRBJ2-7,once
CASTPPGTTSTDTQYF,TGTGCCAGCACGCCACCCGGGACTACCAGCACAGATACGCAGTATTTT,TRBV28,TRBD2,TRBJ2-3,.
CASSQDPTDYGYTF,TGCGCCAGCAGCCAAGATCCGACAGACTATGGCTACACCTTC,TRBV4-3,.,TRBJ1-2,.
CASKIGTVNQPQHF,TGTGCCAGCAAAATAGGGACAGTCAATCAGCCCCAGCATTTT,TRBV2,TRBD1,TRBJ1-5,.
CASSLMSRANSYEQYF,TGTGCCAGCTCACTAATGTCCAGGGCTAACTCCTACGAGCAGTACTTC,TRBV18,.,TRBJ2-7,.
CASSSAKEGSHEQFF,TGTGCCAGCAGCTCAGCCAAAGAAGGTTCCCATGAGCAGTTCTTC,TRBV5-4,.,TRBJ2-1,.
CASSLGRDPLAGVFF,TGTGCCAGCAGCTTGGGTCGGGATCCCCTAGCGGGGGTGTTCTTC,TRBV5-6,TRBD2,TRBJ2-7,.
CASDQGGTEAFF,TGTGCCAGCGATCAGGGCGGCACTGAAGCTTTCTTT,TRBV7-2,.,TRBJ1-1,.
CAIKGVGYTEAFF,TGTGCCATCAAGGGTGTTGGGTACACTGAAGCTTTCTTT,TRBV10-3,.,TRBJ1-1,.
CASSHNRAIQFF,TGTGCCAGCAGCCACAACAGGGCCATCCAGTTCTTC,TRBV14,.,TRBJ2-1,.
CASSLNPMNEKLFF,TGTGCCAGCAGTCTGAACCCCATGAATGAAAAACTGTTTTTT,TRBV6-5,.,TRBJ1-4,.
CASSKAWRIQETQYF,TGTGCCAGCAGCAAAGCCTGGCGGATTCAAGAGACCCAGTACTTC,TRBV21-1,.,TRBJ2-5,.
CASSPAGTGYNEQFF,TGTGCCAGCAGCCCCGCCGGGACAGGCTACAATGAGCAGTTCTTC,TRBV5-4,TRBD1,TRBJ2-1,.
CASSGTYSYNEQFF,TGTGCCAGCAGTGGGACTTACTCCTACAATGAGCAGTTCTTC,TRBV6-1,.,TRBJ2-1,.
CASSEATADNEQFF,TGCGCCAGCAGTGAGGCTACCGCTGACAATGAGCAGTTCTTC,TRBV10-1,.,TRBJ2-1,.
CASSLGSAIPSYEQYF,TGCGCCAGCAGCTTGGGCTCGGCAATCCCCTCCTACGAGCAGTACTTC,TRBV5-1,.,TRBJ2-7,.
CASSSRDRRHEQFF,TGTGCCAGCAGCTCCCGGGACAGGCGGCATGAGCAGTTCTTC,TRBV7-9,TRBD1,TRBJ2-1,once
CAFRGDWQSFSYEQYF,TGTGCCTTCCGGGGCGACTGGCAATCCTTCTCCTACGAGCAGTACTTC,TRBV7-9,.,TRBJ2-7,.
CASSSLGGTDTQYF,TGCGCCAGCAGCTCCTTGGGGGGGACAGATACGCAGTATTTT,TRBV5-1,TRBD2,TRBJ2-3,.